These 11 T cell receptor beta chains were all obtained from the same sample, sequenced in a study of T-cell memory formation after mild COVID-19. TCRdb processed the 5' RACE reads anew with MiXCR; each CDR3 protein has one entry. The sample lists 250,000 to 300,000 distinct CDR3 sequences; around 15% were seen once. Input material: PBMCs or a T cell subset sorted from them (not recorded which). These receptors were collected from a man younger than 35 who had mild COVID-19 (a few samples of this study predate the infection). Cell type and time point are not known.

This clonotype was picked up a small number of times. This chain connects TRBV6-2 or TRBV6-3 to TRBJ2-2; unclear D gene. V was trimmed by 4 bases and J by 4 bases, leaving 16 bases between them. The CDR3 length is 16 residues. Looked up from germline, CDR1 is MNHEY and CDR2 is SVGEGT. This CDR3 is CASSSPVVWATGELFF. The CDR3 nucleotides are TGTGCCAGCAGTTCCCCCGTGGTGTGGGCCACCGGGGAGCTGTTTTTT.

This clonotype was detected many times. The rearrangement links TRBV5-1 to TRBJ1-1; possibly TRBD1 for D (5 bases). The V end lost 4 bases, the J end lost 1 base, and 14 bases lay between the germline ends. The V gene's germline CDR1 is SGHRS and CDR2 YFSETQ. CDR3 size: 15 residues. The DNA for the CDR3 is TGCGCCAGCAGCACCGCGGGACCTACGAACACTGAAGCTTTCTTT. Translating it yields CASSTAGPTNTEAFF.

In this sample, this clonotype turned up a few times. The CDR3 nucleotides are TGTGCCAGCAGCAAAGTAACAGGGTGTAGGGAGCTGTTTTTT. This encodes CASSKVTGCRELFF. The chain joins TRBV21-1 to TRBJ2-2; the table's D gene call, TRBD1, was not cross checked with the DNA. TRBV21-1 is tagged as a pseudogene. The CDR3 is made up of 14 amino acids.

The rearrangement uses TRBV3-1 and TRBJ2-7; the D gene is possibly TRBD2 (6 bases). From germline, CDR1 is LGHDT and CDR2 YNNKEL (reference sequence). Trimming left V 1 base short and J 7 bases short, with 14 bases between. This CDR3 has 14 amino acids. In nucleotides, the CDR3 is TGTGCCAGCAGCCAAGCCGGGAGATCTCGGGAGCAGTACTTC. This sequence encodes CASSQAGRSREQYF.

This clonotype was observed at least ten times. The chain joins TRBV4-2 to TRBJ2-5, with 12 bases identical to TRBD2. The CDR3 extends over 17 amino acids. Germline V gives CDR1 LGHNA, CDR2 YNFKEQ. V was pared by 0 bases and J by 3 bases, with 5 bases of the junction left unmatched. The CDR3, as DNA: TGTGCCAGCAGCCAAGAACTAGCGGGGGGAGTTGAAGAGACCCAGTACTTC. This gives the protein CASSQELAGGVEETQYF.

This clonotype was detected only a few times. The gene calls are TRBV7-2 and TRBJ2-5; D ambiguous. CDR1 is SGHTA, CDR2 FQGNSA, per germline. Trimming took 2 bases from V and 1 from J, leaving 11 bases between them. CDR3 length: 15 amino acids. CDR3 protein: CASSLKTAFQETQYF. The CDR3, as DNA: TGTGCCAGCAGCTTAAAGACTGCATTCCAAGAGACCCAGTACTTC.

The V gene is TRBV20-1, the J gene TRBJ1-5; maybe TRBD1 (5 bases). CDR3 length equals 14 residues. Germline V gene sequence: CDR1 DFQATT, CDR2 SNEGSKA (reference sequence). V was pared by 3 bases and J by 11 bases, with 20 bases between. In nucleotides, the CDR3 is TGCAGTGCTAGCGGGGGTCGACCTCGGGAGGCCCAGCATTTT. Its protein product is CSASGGRPREAQHF.

The chain has TRBV6-2 or TRBV6-3 and TRBJ1-5; D is possibly TRBD1 (6 bases). The CDR3 contains 14 residues. Deletions cut 6 bases from V and 7 bases from J, with 16 bases between. In germline, CDR1 is MNHEY, CDR2 SVGEGT. The CDR3 spells CASSGRTANQPQHF. The CDR3 DNA sequence: TGTGCCAGCAGCGGGAGGACAGCTAACCAGCCCCAGCATTTT.

This clonotype was recorded a few times. The rearrangement links TRBV3-1 to TRBJ2-7, with D possibly being TRBD2 (5 bases). Trimming cost V 3 bases and J 2 bases, with 35 bases left between them. Germline lookup yields CDR1 LGHDT and CDR2 YNNKEL (reference sequence). This CDR3 spans 22 amino acids. The CDR3 spells CASSQEVPRRTPLGRNPYEQYF. In nucleotides, the CDR3 is TGTGCCAGCAGCCAGGAGGTACCACGTCGGACCCCCCTTGGACGGAACCCCTACGAGCAGTACTTC.

DNA of the CDR3: TGCGCCAGCCAGGACTCGACAGGGTTCGTCTATGGCTACACCTTC. It yields the protein CASQDSTGFVYGYTF. The rearrangement joins TRBV4-1 to TRBJ1-2, with 7 bases that match TRBD1. CDR1 and CDR2 from the germline V gene are MGHRA and YSYEKL. The CDR3 sequence is 15 residues long. Losses at the gene ends were 8 bases for V and 4 bases for J; bases not matched to a gene: 13.

This clonotype was seen a few times. The genes are TRBV12-3 or TRBV12-4 and TRBJ2-5, with D possibly matching TRBD1 (5 bases). The CDR3 sequence is 14 residues long. The V and J ends lost 6 bases and 0 bases respectively, with 11 bases between them. The CDR3 sequence is CASRPDSYQETQYF. In DNA form, the CDR3 reads TGTGCCAGCAGACCCGACAGTTACCAAGAGACCCAGTACTTC.